This T cell receptor beta chain was sequenced during a study of blood T cells in healthy people across ages. The use of a sample-barcoded 5' primer and a J-beta primer mix characterized a second PCR of roughly 7 to 11 cycles. TCRdb reprocessed the 5' RACE reads with MiXCR, giving one entry per CDR3 protein. Of approximately 800,000 distinct CDR3 sequences listed, 35% to 40% are singletons. It was around 9 milliliters of peripheral blood that were drawn from each donor. Germline CDR1 reads SEHNR; CDR2 reads FQNEAQ (reference sequence). CDR3 size: 15 residues. V was trimmed by 2 bases and J by 4 bases, leaving 14 bases between them. Study-wide points: Donor CMV status was unknown, possibly confounding expanded clonotype changes.

Remarks on this clonotype: The antigen is undetermined.

Material: blood. The chain recombines TRBV7-9 with TRBJ1-2, with a tentative D call TRBD1 (5 bases). The clonotype was recovered from a man between 18 and 35 years old in good health. The CDR3 loop is CASSLLGRDLYGYTF. CDR3 nucleotides: TGTGCCAGCAGCTTATTGGGCAGGGACCTCTATGGCTACACCTTC.